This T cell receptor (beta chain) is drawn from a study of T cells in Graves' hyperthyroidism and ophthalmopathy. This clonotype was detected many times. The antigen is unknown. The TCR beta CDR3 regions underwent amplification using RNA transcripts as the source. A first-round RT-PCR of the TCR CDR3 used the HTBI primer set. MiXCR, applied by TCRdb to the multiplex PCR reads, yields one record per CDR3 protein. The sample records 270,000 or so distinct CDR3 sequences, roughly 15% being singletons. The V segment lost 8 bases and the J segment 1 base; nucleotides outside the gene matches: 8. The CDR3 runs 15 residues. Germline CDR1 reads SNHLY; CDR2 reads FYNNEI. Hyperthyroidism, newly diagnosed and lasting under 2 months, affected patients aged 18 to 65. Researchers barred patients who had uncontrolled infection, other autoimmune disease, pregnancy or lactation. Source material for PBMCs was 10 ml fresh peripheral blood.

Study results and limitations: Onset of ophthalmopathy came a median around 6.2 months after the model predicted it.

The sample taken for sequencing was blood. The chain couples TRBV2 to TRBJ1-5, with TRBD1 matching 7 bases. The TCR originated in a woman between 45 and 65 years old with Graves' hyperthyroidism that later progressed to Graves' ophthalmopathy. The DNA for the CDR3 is TGTGCCAGCCAACGTAAGGACAGGAGCAATCAGCCCCAGCATTTT. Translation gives CASQRKDRSNQPQHF.